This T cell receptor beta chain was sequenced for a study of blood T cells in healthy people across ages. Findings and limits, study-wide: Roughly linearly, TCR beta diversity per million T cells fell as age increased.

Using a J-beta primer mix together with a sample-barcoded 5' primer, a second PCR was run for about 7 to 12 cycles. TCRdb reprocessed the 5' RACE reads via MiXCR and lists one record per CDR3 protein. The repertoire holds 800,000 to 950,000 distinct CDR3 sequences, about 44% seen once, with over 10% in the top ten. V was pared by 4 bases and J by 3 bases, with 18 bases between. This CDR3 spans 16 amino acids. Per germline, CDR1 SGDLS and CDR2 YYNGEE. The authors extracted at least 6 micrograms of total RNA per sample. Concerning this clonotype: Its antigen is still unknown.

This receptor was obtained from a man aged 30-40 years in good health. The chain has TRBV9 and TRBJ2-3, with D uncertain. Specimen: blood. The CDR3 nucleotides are TGTGCCAGCAGCCCCATTCGGGTTGGGTCTACAGATACGCAGTATTTT. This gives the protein CASSPIRVGSTDTQYF.